The 19 T cell receptor beta chains given below trace back to one sample, sequenced in a study of T cell responses to AZD1222 COVID-19 vaccine. The protocol was immunoSEQ multiplex PCR, while the TCRdb copy is restricted to in-frame clones and leaves out a portion. Here the sample spans approximately 80,000 clones, 75% to 90% being singletons. The sequences come from peripheral blood, collected 28 days after the second AZD1222 dose. The receptors come from an adult who received the AZD1222 COVID-19 vaccine.

The rearrangement joins TRBV14 to TRBJ1-1, with D hard to call. Germline V gene lookup returns CDR1 SGHDN and CDR2 FVKESK. The CDR3 extends over 12 amino acids. Between the trimmed V and J ends, which lost 1 base and 6 bases, there was a span of 6 bases. DNA for the CDR3: TGTGCCAGCAGCCAAGGACCCGCTGAAGCTTTCTTT. Translation: CASSQGPAEAFF. The entire variable domain, with the rest obtained from reference TRBV14 and TRBJ1-1, is as follows: EAGVTQFPSHSVIEKGQTVTLRCDPISGHDNLYWYRRVMGKEIKFLLHFVKESKQDESGMPNNRFLAERTGGTYSTLKVQPAELEDSGVYFCASSQGPAEAFFGQGTRLTVV.

The genes are TRBV3-1 (or the pseudogene TRBV3-2) and TRBJ1-3; possibly TRBD1 for D (6 bases). Per germline, CDR1 LGHDT and CDR2 YNNKEL (reference sequence). The CDR3 is 16 residues long. V was clipped by 8 bases and J by 0 bases, with 17 bases between them. The CDR3 spells CASGGLGFPSGNTIYF. Here the CDR3 DNA reads TGTGCCAGCGGGGGCTTAGGGTTCCCCTCTGGAAACACCATATATTTT.

The table lists this clone with a count of one. The chain recombines TRBV6-2 or TRBV6-3 with TRBJ2-3, with TRBD2 matching 8 bases. V shed 4 bases and J 5 bases; nucleotides not matched to a gene: 5. The CDR3 length is 14 residues. CDR1 MNHEY and CDR2 SVGEGT come from the germline V gene. The CDR3 DNA is TGTGCCAGCAGTTTGCGGGGGGAGGTAGATACGCAGTATTTT. This gives the protein CASSLRGEVDTQYF.

The chain joins TRBV18 to TRBJ1-5; tentative D call: TRBD1 (5 bases). This CDR3 comprises 15 residues. Germline CDR1 is KGHSH and CDR2 is LQKENI. V gave up 3 bases and J gave up 4 bases, with 13 bases separating them. The DNA of the CDR3 is TGTGCCAGCTCACCTTCCGGGGCCGATAATCAGCCCCAGCATTTT. Translation gives CASSPSGADNQPQHF. The complete variable domain, with remaining parts taken from reference TRBV18 and TRBJ1-5, reads NAGVMQNPRHLVRRRGQEARLRCSPMKGHSHVYWYRQLPEEGLKFMVYLQKENIIDESGMPKERFSAEFPKEGPSILRIQQVVRGDSAAYFCASSPSGADNQPQHFGDGTRLSIL.

In its sample, this clone was seen once. The chain has TRBV24-1 and TRBJ1-5; 10 nucleotides line up with TRBD1. With 3 bases clipped from V and 5 bases from J, the junction kept 6 bases outside the gene matches. The V gene's germline CDR1 is KGHDR and CDR2 SFDVKD. This CDR3 is 16 amino acids long. The CDR3 protein is CATSDLGDRGHQPQHF. As DNA, the CDR3 is TGTGCCACCAGTGATCTCGGGGACAGGGGACATCAGCCCCAGCATTTT.

This clone was detected a few times. CDR3 region: CASSQYGGGSQETQYF. CDR3 nucleotide sequence: TGTGCCAGCAGCCAATACGGCGGGGGGAGCCAAGAGACCCAGTACTTC. The V gene is TRBV3-1 (or the pseudogene TRBV3-2), the J gene TRBJ2-5; TRBD2 agrees at 8 bases. The V gene end was trimmed by 2 bases and the J gene end by 1 base; junction bases not matched to a gene: 6. The CDR3 covers 16 residues. Germline CDR1 LGHDT, CDR2 YNNKEL (reference sequence).

V and J are TRBV3-1 (or the pseudogene TRBV3-2) and TRBJ2-1; TRBD2 matches 9 bases. CDR1 and CDR2 from the germline V gene are LGHDT and YNNKEL (reference sequence). The CDR3 loop spans 16 amino acids. J lost 6 bases, V lost 0 bases, and 6 bases had no gene match. The CDR3 DNA is TGTGCCAGCAGCCAAGATTTAGCGGGGGCGGGCAATGAGCAGTTCTTC. Translating it yields CASSQDLAGAGNEQFF.

This sequence joins TRBV6-5 and TRBJ2-3, with D maybe TRBD2 (5 bases). Between the trimmed V and J ends, which lost 6 bases and 2 bases, there was a span of 9 bases. Looked up from germline, CDR1 is MNHEY and CDR2 is SVGAGI. This CDR3 region has 13 residues. This CDR3 is CASREGSTDTQYF. CDR3 sequence (DNA): TGTGCCAGCAGAGAGGGTTCCACAGATACGCAGTATTTT.

The rearrangement joins TRBV3-1 (or the pseudogene TRBV3-2) to TRBJ2-1, with TRBD2 identical over 9 bases. The CDR3 covers 16 residues. With V trimmed by 3 bases and J by 2 bases, 5 bases remained unmatched. Germline V gene lookup returns CDR1 LGHDT and CDR2 YNNKEL (reference sequence). CDR3 nucleotides: TGTGCCAGCAGCCACGGGGGACTAGCCCCCTACAATGAGCAGTTCTTC. It encodes CASSHGGLAPYNEQFF.

V and J are TRBV18 and TRBJ2-1, with TRBD1 identical over 10 bases. The trim removed 4 bases at V and 7 bases at J, leaving 7 bases unmatched. The germline V gene encodes CDR1 KGHSH and CDR2 LQKENI. The CDR3 covers 15 residues. The CDR3 reads CASSRGTGADNEQFF. DNA of the CDR3: TGTGCCAGCTCACGCGGGACAGGGGCGGATAATGAGCAGTTCTTC.

CDR3 loop: CASSLAQVSTDTQYF. Here the CDR3 DNA reads TGTGCCAGCAGCTTAGCACAGGTTAGCACAGATACGCAGTATTTT. The chain uses TRBV7-9 and TRBJ2-3; D is perhaps TRBD1 (5 bases). Germline CDR1 SEHNR, CDR2 FQNEAQ (reference sequence). V gave up 0 bases and J gave up 0 bases, with 7 bases separating them. The CDR3 has 15 residues. The full variable domain, in which reference TRBV7-9 and TRBJ2-3 provide the parts outside the CDR3, is DTGVSQNPRHKITKRGQNVTFRCDPISEHNRLYWYRQTLGQGPEFLTYFQNEAQLEKSRLLSDRFSAERPKGSFSTLEIQRTEQGDSAMYLCASSLAQVSTDTQYFGPGTRLTVL.

DNA of the CDR3: TGCGCCAGCAGCCAAGAAGGAGCGGGGGGCGTTCCCAAAAACATTCAGTACTTC. Its protein is CASSQEGAGGVPKNIQYF. The V call is TRBV4-1, the J call TRBJ2-4; 9 bases agree with TRBD2. The V segment lost 0 bases and the J segment 2 bases; nucleotides outside the gene matches: 8. The CDR3 is 18 amino acids. Per germline, CDR1 MGHRA and CDR2 YSYEKL.

Only one count was recorded for this clone. The chain is built from TRBV7-6 and TRBJ2-3; D gene ambiguous. The length of the CDR3 is 14 residues. From germline, CDR1 is SGHVS and CDR2 FNYEAQ. V was cut by 1 base and J by 4 bases, with 9 bases left in between. This chain's CDR3 is CASSLGTRPDTQYF. The CDR3 bases are TGTGCCAGCAGCTTAGGGACCCGCCCAGATACGCAGTATTTT.

J is TRBJ1-3 and V is TRBV10-3, with 8 nucleotides matching TRBD1. Germline CDR1 is ENHRY and CDR2 is SYGVKD. There are 17 residues in the CDR3. V trimming: 0 bases; J trimming: 4 bases; junction bases outside the gene matches: 8. In DNA form, the CDR3 reads TGTGCCATCAGTGAGTCTGGGACAGGACCATCCGGAAACACCATATATTTT. This gives the protein CAISESGTGPSGNTIYF.

This chain joins TRBV5-1 and TRBJ1-4; 10 bases line up with TRBD1. Germline V gene data show CDR1 as SGHRS and CDR2 as YFSETQ. This CDR3 is 16 amino acids long. The ends lost 3 bases at V and 5 bases at J; junction bases unmatched: 7. DNA of the CDR3: TGCGCCAGCAGCTCACGTACGACAGGGGGCAATGAAAAACTGTTTTTT. It is translated as CASSSRTTGGNEKLFF.

The CDR3 loop is CATSRDSAGQGYTF. For the CDR3, the DNA is TGTGCCACCAGCAGAGATAGTGCAGGGCAGGGCTACACCTTC. The rearrangement uses TRBV15 and TRBJ1-2, with D possibly TRBD1 on 5 matching bases. CDR3 length equals 14 residues. V was shortened by 0 bases and J by 8 bases, with 13 bases between the two germline ends. CDR1 is LNHNV, CDR2 YYDKDF, per germline (reference sequence). The full variable domain, rest sourced from reference TRBV15 and TRBJ1-2, is DAMVIQNPRYQVTQFGKPVTLSCSQTLNHNVMYWYQQKSSQAPKLLFHYYDKDFNNEADTPDNFQSRRPNTSFCFLDIRSPGLGDTAMYLCATSRDSAGQGYTFGSGTRLTVV.

This clone came up a few times. The chain is built from TRBV19 and TRBJ2-2; 7 nucleotides align to TRBD1. Germline lookup yields CDR1 LNHDA and CDR2 SQIVND (reference sequence). This CDR3 comprises 14 residues. V shed 8 bases and J 0 bases; nucleotides not matched to a gene: 3. For the CDR3, the DNA is TGTGCCAGTCGGACAGGCCCGAACACCGGGGAGCTGTTTTTT. Translating gives CASRTGPNTGELFF.

The rearrangement links TRBV3-1 (or the pseudogene TRBV3-2) to TRBJ1-4; tentatively, D is TRBD1 (6 bases). V lost 2 bases and J 6 bases, leaving 10 bases between the germline ends. CDR1 is LGHDT, CDR2 YNNKEL, per germline (reference sequence). The CDR3 sequence is 14 residues long. The CDR3 DNA reads as TGTGCCAGCAGCCAACAGGGGAACGATGAAAAACTGTTTTTT. Encoded protein: CASSQQGNDEKLFF.

The CDR3 is CASSRTGRSGEAFF. CDR3 coding DNA: TGTGCCAGCAGTCGGACAGGGCGTTCCGGTGAAGCTTTCTTT. The chain combines TRBV6-5 with TRBJ1-1; 8 nucleotides agree with TRBD1. Germline V gene sequence: CDR1 MNHEY, CDR2 SVGAGI. The CDR3 runs 14 residues. The J segment lost 7 bases and the V segment lost 5 bases, leaving 9 bases of the junction unmatched.